The 21 T cell receptor beta chains in this list originate from one sample, sequenced in a study of PD-1 and CTLA-4 blockade in melanoma. The repertoire was sequenced with immunoSEQ multiplex PCR; TCRdb's copy has only in-frame clones and lacks some. Of 25,000 to 35,000 clones listed, roughly 90% are singletons. The sequenced sample was CD8+ T cells from peripheral blood, obtained from a patient given anti-PD-1 treatment. The origin of the receptors is a human donor with melanoma.

This clone occurred once. V usage is TRBV19 and J usage is TRBJ1-2; 9 positions agree with TRBD1. V was pared by 4 bases and J by 3 bases, with 9 bases of the junction left unmatched. The CDR3 runs to 16 residues. CDR1 is LNHDA and CDR2 is SQIVND in the germline V gene (reference sequence). DNA for the CDR3: TGTGCCAGTAGTAACCTCCGGGACAGGGTCGACTATGGCTACACCTTC. It yields the protein CASSNLRDRVDYGYTF.

The chain has TRBV27 and TRBJ1-1; 7 nucleotides agree with TRBD1. The V and J ends lost 4 bases and 6 bases, in that order; junction bases with no gene match: 2. CDR3 size: 12 residues. In germline, CDR1 is MNHEY, CDR2 SMNVEV (reference sequence). The CDR3 DNA follows: TGTGCCAGCAGTTCGACAGGGCCTGAAGCTTTCTTT. Encoded protein: CASSSTGPEAFF.

The gene calls are TRBV7-9 and TRBJ1-3, with D tentatively TRBD1 (5 bases). This CDR3 has 12 residues. CDR1 is SEHNR and CDR2 is FQNEAQ in the germline V gene (reference sequence). Trimming took 8 bases from V and 2 from J, leaving 7 bases between them. The CDR3 nucleotides are TGTGCCAGCGGGGGTACTGGAAACACCATATATTTT. Its translation: CASGGTGNTIYF.

This sequence joins TRBV6-5 and TRBJ2-7, with D hard to call. V was shortened by 2 bases and J by 0 bases, with 14 bases between the two germline ends. Germline V lookup: CDR1 MNHEY, CDR2 SVGAGI. This CDR3 has 16 amino acids. The CDR3 reads CASSYHQFSSSYEQYF. CDR3 nucleotide sequence: TGTGCCAGCAGTTACCACCAATTCTCGAGCTCCTACGAGCAGTACTTC.

This clone has only a few counts. The CDR3 sequence: CASSWAVNYGYTF. The CDR3 DNA reads TGTGCCAGCAGTTGGGCGGTTAACTATGGCTACACCTTC. The V and J genes are TRBV27 and TRBJ1-2; D is unclear. Trimming cost V 4 bases and J 1 base, with 7 bases left between them. This CDR3 comprises 13 residues. The germline gives CDR1 MNHEY, CDR2 SMNVEV (reference sequence).

The CDR3 loop is CASSLTTDRNEKLFF. CDR3 nucleotides: TGTGCCAGCAGCTTAACCACGGACAGGAATGAAAAACTGTTTTTT. The chain employs TRBV7-6 and TRBJ1-4; 7 nucleotides match TRBD1. The V segment lost 2 bases and the J segment 5 bases; nucleotides outside the gene matches: 5. Looked up from germline, CDR1 is SGHVS and CDR2 is FNYEAQ. This CDR3 has 15 amino acids.

This sequence joins TRBV29-1 and TRBJ2-7; 7 bases agree with TRBD2. Germline lookup yields CDR1 SQVTM and CDR2 ANQGSEA. This CDR3 spans 16 amino acids. Trimming removed 3 bases from V and 2 bases from J; junction bases left unmatched: 13. The CDR3 reads CSVDGLGSGGTYEQYF. CDR3 DNA: TGCAGCGTTGATGGACTAGGGAGCGGAGGGACCTACGAGCAGTACTTC.

The rearrangement links TRBV10-1 to TRBJ2-7; tentative D call: TRBD2 (6 bases). Deletions cut 2 bases from V and 4 bases from J, with 15 bases between. The germline V gene encodes CDR1 WNHNN and CDR2 SYGVQD (reference sequence). There are 15 residues in the CDR3. The CDR3 nucleotides are TGCGCCAGCAGTGAGGGGGACTCCTTCTCTTACGAGCAGTACTTC. As protein: CASSEGDSFSYEQYF.

The chain couples TRBV6-6 to TRBJ2-1; D gene ambiguous. CDR3 length: 13 residues. V lost 7 bases to trimming and J lost 8 bases, with 15 bases between them. The V gene's germline CDR1 is MNHNY and CDR2 SVGAGI (reference sequence). CDR3 in DNA: TGTGCCAGCACCGCTTTCCTCGGCCATGAGCAGTTCTTC. Protein sequence: CASTAFLGHEQFF.

The chain has TRBV4-1 and TRBJ1-4; D ambiguous. Trimming left V 4 bases short and J 8 bases short, with 14 bases between. Germline V gives CDR1 MGHRA, CDR2 YSYEKL. The CDR3 runs to 14 residues. CDR3 region: CASSPSGIGEKLFF. The CDR3 DNA is TGCGCCAGCAGCCCGTCTGGCATCGGGGAAAAACTGTTTTTT.

The chain has TRBV7-3 and TRBJ2-7, with 8 bases that match TRBD1. The V gene end was trimmed by 0 bases and the J gene end by 5 bases; junction bases not matched to a gene: 6. The CDR3 has 15 residues. CDR1 SGHTA and CDR2 FQGTGA come from the germline V gene. DNA for the CDR3: TGTGCCAGCAGCTTAACGGGTCAGGGGGCCGACGAGCAGTACTTC. It codes for CASSLTGQGADEQYF.

The count of this clone is one. This chain uses TRBV4-1 with TRBJ2-3; TRBD2 might be the D (5 bases). The CDR3 sequence is 15 residues long. CDR1 is MGHRA and CDR2 is YSYEKL in the germline V gene. V was shortened by 1 base and J by 3 bases, with 11 bases between the two germline ends. CDR3 in amino acids: CASSQAVLATDTQYF. The DNA for the CDR3 is TGCGCCAGCAGCCAAGCGGTCCTAGCTACAGATACGCAGTATTTT.

The chain has TRBV5-1 and TRBJ1-1; D is possibly TRBD1 (5 bases). Germline V gives CDR1 SGHRS, CDR2 YFSETQ. V dropped 7 bases and J dropped 1 base, with 20 bases sitting between them. The CDR3 is 16 residues long. CDR3 in amino acids: CASRRGPTDENTEAFF. CDR3 bases: TGCGCCAGCCGCCGCGGACCGACAGATGAGAACACTGAAGCTTTCTTT.

The rearrangement links TRBV19 to TRBJ2-7; 7 nucleotides align to TRBD1. The CDR3 is 15 amino acids. The V gene's germline CDR1 is LNHDA and CDR2 SQIVND (reference sequence). J was trimmed by 2 bases and V by 6 bases; bases with no gene match: 10. The CDR3 coding sequence is TGTGCCAGTAGCCATGAAACAGGGGAAGCCTACGAGCAGTACTTC. It yields the protein CASSHETGEAYEQYF.

V is TRBV4-1 and J is TRBJ1-6, with 8 positions matching TRBD1. The junction had 6 bases not matched to a gene; V was cut back by 4 bases and J by 10 bases. This CDR3 has 14 amino acids. The germline V gene encodes CDR1 MGHRA and CDR2 YSYEKL. In nucleotides, the CDR3 is TGCGCCAGCAGCCCGGACAGGGAAGGATCACCCCTCCACTTT. This codes for CASSPDREGSPLHF.

The V and J genes are TRBV5-1 and TRBJ2-1; maybe TRBD2 (6 bases). V was pared by 3 bases and J by 2 bases, with 18 bases between. Germline-derived CDR1 and CDR2 are SGHRS and YFSETQ. The length of the CDR3 is 17 residues. The DNA of the CDR3 is TGCGCCAGCAGCTGGGGTGGGTTTGCGGGAACCTACAATGAGCAGTTCTTC. It is translated as CASSWGGFAGTYNEQFF.

This chain links TRBV27 with TRBJ2-5; 10 bases are a match to TRBD1. CDR1 MNHEY and CDR2 SMNVEV come from the germline V gene (reference sequence). This CDR3 spans 16 amino acids. V shed 6 bases and J 1 base; nucleotides not matched to a gene: 8. The CDR3 DNA follows: TGTGCCAGCAGCTCTAGGGACAGGGGTTTCCAAGAGACCCAGTACTTC. Residues: CASSSRDRGFQETQYF.

The V and J genes are TRBV29-1 and TRBJ2-3, with D possibly being TRBD1 (6 bases). Germline CDR1 is SQVTM and CDR2 is ANQGSEA. The V and J ends lost 6 bases and 3 bases respectively, with 10 bases between them. CDR3 size: 12 residues. The CDR3 DNA is TGCAGCGTCCGGACAGAAACAGATACGCAGTATTTT. Translating it yields CSVRTETDTQYF.

The chain combines TRBV4-1 with TRBJ2-7; no reliable D call. The germline V gene has CDR1 MGHRA and CDR2 YSYEKL. Deletions cut 0 bases from V and 0 bases from J, with 9 bases between. This CDR3 has 15 amino acids. CDR3 nucleotides: TGCGCCAGCAGCCAAGATCCGGAGAACTCCTACGAGCAGTACTTC. Translated, it gives CASSQDPENSYEQYF.

This clone was seen just once. The chain combines TRBV6-5 with TRBJ1-1, with D tentatively TRBD1 (5 bases). The V gene's germline CDR1 is MNHEY and CDR2 SVGAGI. This CDR3 region has 14 residues. Trimming pared 2 bases from V and 1 base from J, leaving 8 bases between. CDR3 region: CASSYGQGNTEAFF. The CDR3 DNA sequence: TGTGCCAGCAGTTACGGTCAGGGGAACACTGAAGCTTTCTTT.

The chain uses TRBV10-3 and TRBJ1-5; D perhaps matches TRBD1 (5 bases). Germline V CDR1 and CDR2: ENHRY, SYGVKD. The V gene lost 0 bases and the J gene lost 6 bases, with 18 bases spanning the gap. The CDR3 covers 17 residues. The CDR3 loop reads CAISESIQAGRAQPQHF. Here the CDR3 DNA reads TGTGCCATCAGTGAGTCGATTCAGGCAGGGAGGGCTCAGCCCCAGCATTTT.